This T cell receptor (beta chain) was sequenced during a study of blood T cell repertoires in COVID-19. Study at large: Sources were T cells, B-cell-depleted T cells, or PBMCs; the material itself was cDNA or gDNA.

CDR1 GTSNPN and CDR2 SVGIG come from the germline V gene (reference sequence). The V and J ends lost 3 bases and 8 bases respectively, with 10 bases between them. This CDR3 is 11 amino acids long. Repertoires were generated with immunoSEQ multiplex PCR, while TCRdb's copy carries only in-frame clones and drops some. This table has 150,000 to 200,000 clones, roughly four fifths appearing once. J is TRBJ1-2 and V is TRBV30; D gene unclear. This TCR was recovered from a human donor in a cohort sampled during active COVID-19. The sequencing input was peripheral blood. This chain's CDR3 is CAWSLGSGYTF. CDR3 bases: TGTGCCTGGAGCTTGGGGAGCGGCTACACCTTC. The complete variable domain, with remaining parts taken from reference TRBV30 and TRBJ1-2, reads SQTIHQWPATLVQPVGSPLSLECTVEGTSNPNLYWYRQAAGRGLQLLFYSVGIGQISSEVPQNLSASRPQDRQFILSSKKLLLSDSGFYLCAWSLGSGYTFGSGTRLTVV.